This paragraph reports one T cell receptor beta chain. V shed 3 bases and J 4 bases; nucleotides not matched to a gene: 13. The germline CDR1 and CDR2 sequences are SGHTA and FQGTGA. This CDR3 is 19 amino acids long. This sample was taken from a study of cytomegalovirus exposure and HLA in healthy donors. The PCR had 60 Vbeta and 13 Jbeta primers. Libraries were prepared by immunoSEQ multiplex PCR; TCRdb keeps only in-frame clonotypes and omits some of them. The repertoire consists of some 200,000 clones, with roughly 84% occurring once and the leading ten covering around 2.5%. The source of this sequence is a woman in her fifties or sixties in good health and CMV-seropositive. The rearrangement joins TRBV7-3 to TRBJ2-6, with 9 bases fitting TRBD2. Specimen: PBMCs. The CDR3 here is CASSFSGTAGGSGANVLTF. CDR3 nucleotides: TGTGCCAGCAGCTTCTCCGGGACGGCGGGGGGGTCGGGGGCCAACGTCCTGACTTTC.